One T cell receptor beta chain is described in this entry. This entry belongs to a study of cytomegalovirus exposure and HLA in healthy donors. CDR3 length: 15 residues. CDR1 and CDR2 from the germline V gene are MGHRA and YSYEKL. The germline V and J ends were trimmed by 1 base and 1 base, with 9 bases remaining between them. The donors gave bone marrow, and they were healthy. The study sampled nominally healthy donors, though unrecorded immune exposures were likely. In the PCR, 60 Vbeta and 13 Jbeta primers were used. The assay was immunoSEQ multiplex PCR, and TCRdb's table has in-frame clones only and misses some. The sample gives 150,000 to 200,000 clones, around two thirds of which show up once; about 10% is in the top ten.

The genes are TRBV4-1 and TRBJ2-3; D may be TRBD2 (6 bases). The sample was PBMCs. This sequence was found in a man aged 25-45 years in good health and CMV-seropositive. The chain's CDR3 is CASSQVQRGTDTQYF. The CDR3, as DNA: TGCGCCAGCAGCCAAGTGCAGCGGGGCACAGATACGCAGTATTTT.